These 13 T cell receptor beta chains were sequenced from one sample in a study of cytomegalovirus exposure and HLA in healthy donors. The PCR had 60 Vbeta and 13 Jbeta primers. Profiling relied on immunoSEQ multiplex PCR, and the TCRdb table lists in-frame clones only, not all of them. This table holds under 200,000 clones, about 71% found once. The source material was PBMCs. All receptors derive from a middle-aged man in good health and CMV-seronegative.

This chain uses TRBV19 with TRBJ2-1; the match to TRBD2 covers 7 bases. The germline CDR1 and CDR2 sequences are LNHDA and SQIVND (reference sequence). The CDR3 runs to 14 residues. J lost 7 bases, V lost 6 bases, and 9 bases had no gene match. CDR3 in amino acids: CASSLMGGGNEQFF. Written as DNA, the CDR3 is TGTGCCAGTAGCTTAATGGGGGGAGGGAATGAGCAGTTCTTC.

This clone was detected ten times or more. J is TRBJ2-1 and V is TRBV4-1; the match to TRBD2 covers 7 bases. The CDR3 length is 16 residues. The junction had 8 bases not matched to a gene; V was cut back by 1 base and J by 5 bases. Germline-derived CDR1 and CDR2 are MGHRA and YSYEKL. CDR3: CASSQAGLADDNEQFF. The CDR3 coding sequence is TGCGCCAGCAGCCAAGCTGGGCTAGCGGACGACAATGAGCAGTTCTTC.

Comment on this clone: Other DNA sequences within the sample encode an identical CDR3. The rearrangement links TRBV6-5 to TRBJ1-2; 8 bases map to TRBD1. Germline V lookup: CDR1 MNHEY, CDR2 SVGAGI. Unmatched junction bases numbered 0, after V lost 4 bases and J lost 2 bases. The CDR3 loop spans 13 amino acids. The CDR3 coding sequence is TGTGCCAGCAGTTGGACAGGGAACTATGGCTACACCTTC. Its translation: CASSWTGNYGYTF.

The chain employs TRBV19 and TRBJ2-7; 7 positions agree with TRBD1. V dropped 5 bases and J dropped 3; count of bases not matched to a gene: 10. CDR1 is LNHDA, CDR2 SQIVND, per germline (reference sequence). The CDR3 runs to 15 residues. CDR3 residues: CASSPHRDRFYEQYF. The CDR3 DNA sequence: TGTGCCAGTAGTCCGCACCGGGACAGATTCTACGAGCAGTACTTC.

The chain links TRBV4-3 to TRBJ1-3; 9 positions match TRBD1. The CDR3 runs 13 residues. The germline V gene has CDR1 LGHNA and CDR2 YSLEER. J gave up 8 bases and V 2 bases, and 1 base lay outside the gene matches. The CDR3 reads CASSQRTGDTIYF. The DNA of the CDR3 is TGCGCCAGCAGCCAACGGACAGGGGACACCATATATTTT.

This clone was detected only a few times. The CDR3 nucleotides are TGTGCCAGCGGCCTCGGGGGGGTTCGGTACGAGCAGTACTTC. This sequence encodes CASGLGGVRYEQYF. This chain links TRBV6-1 with TRBJ2-7, with 8 positions matching TRBD2. The CDR3 contains 14 residues. Germline V gene data show CDR1 as MNHNS and CDR2 as SASEGT. V was clipped by 8 bases and J by 4 bases; unmatched bases: 10.

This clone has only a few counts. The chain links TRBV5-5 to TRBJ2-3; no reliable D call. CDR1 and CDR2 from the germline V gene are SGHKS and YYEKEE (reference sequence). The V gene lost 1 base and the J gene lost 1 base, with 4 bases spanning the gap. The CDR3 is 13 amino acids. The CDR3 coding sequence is TGTGCCAGCAGCTTGAGCGGCACAGATACGCAGTATTTT. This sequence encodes CASSLSGTDTQYF. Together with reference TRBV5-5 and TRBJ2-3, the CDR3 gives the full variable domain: DAGVTQSPTHLIKTRGQQVTLRCSPISGHKSVSWYQQVLGQGPQFIFQYYEKEERGRGNFPDRFSARQFPNYSSELNVNALLLGDSALYLCASSLSGTDTQYFGPGTRLTVL.

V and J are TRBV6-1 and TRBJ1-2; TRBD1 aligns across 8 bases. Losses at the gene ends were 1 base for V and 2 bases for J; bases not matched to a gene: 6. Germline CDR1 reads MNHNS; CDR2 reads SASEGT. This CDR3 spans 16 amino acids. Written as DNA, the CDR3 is TGTGCCAGCAGTGAAGTTGGGACAGGAGGGAACTATGGCTACACCTTC. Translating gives CASSEVGTGGNYGYTF.

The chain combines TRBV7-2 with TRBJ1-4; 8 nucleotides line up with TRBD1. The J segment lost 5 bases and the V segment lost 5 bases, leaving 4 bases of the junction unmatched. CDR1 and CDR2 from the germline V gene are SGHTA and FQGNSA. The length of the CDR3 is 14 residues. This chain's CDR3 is CASSPRTGNEKLFF. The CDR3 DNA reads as TGTGCCAGCAGCCCCCGGACAGGGAATGAAAAACTGTTTTTT.

CDR3 in amino acids: CASSLTGGDEQFF. The DNA for the CDR3 is TGTGCCAGCAGCCTCACAGGGGGGGATGAGCAGTTCTTC. The rearrangement joins TRBV5-4 to TRBJ2-1; weak D call: TRBD1 (8 bases). Germline V lookup: CDR1 SGHNT, CDR2 YYREEE (reference sequence). V was cut by 4 bases and J by 8 bases, with 13 bases left in between. This CDR3 has 13 amino acids.

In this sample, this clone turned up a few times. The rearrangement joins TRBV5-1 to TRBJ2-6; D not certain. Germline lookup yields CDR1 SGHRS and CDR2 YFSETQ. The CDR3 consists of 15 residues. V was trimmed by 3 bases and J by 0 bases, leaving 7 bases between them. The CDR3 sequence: CASSSIVSGANVLTF. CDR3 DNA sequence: TGCGCCAGCAGCTCCATAGTCTCTGGGGCCAACGTCCTGACTTTC.

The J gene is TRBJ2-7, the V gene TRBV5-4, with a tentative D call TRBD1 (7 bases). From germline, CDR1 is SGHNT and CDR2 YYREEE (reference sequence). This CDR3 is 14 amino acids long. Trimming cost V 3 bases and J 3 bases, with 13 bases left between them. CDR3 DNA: TGTGCCAGCAGCTCGGACAGGCGGGACTACGAGCAGTACTTC. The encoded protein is CASSSDRRDYEQYF.

CDR3 loop: CASSRDRGDEAFF. For the CDR3, the DNA is TGCGCCAGCAGCCGGGACAGGGGTGATGAAGCTTTCTTT. The chain has TRBV5-1 and TRBJ1-1, with 10 bases identical to TRBD1. V was clipped by 4 bases and J by 7 bases; unmatched bases: 4. The germline CDR1 and CDR2 sequences are SGHRS and YFSETQ. This CDR3 is built from 13 residues.